Following are 27 T cell receptor beta chains from one sample sequenced in a study of human T cells and chemical hapten exposure. TCRdb called the RACE reads again in MiXCR, with one record for every CDR3 protein. The sample carries some 120,000 distinct CDR3 sequences, roughly 9.5% recorded once. Time point noted: healthy volunteer bleed at 2 weeks. From whole blood left unfractionated, total RNA was extracted. The sample consisted of whole blood. These receptor sequences come from a male donor in good health. Some clones in this sample may be carry-over from other donors' samples.

This clonotype has ten or more counts. This rearrangement joins TRBV5-1 to TRBJ2-1; 10 bases are a match to TRBD1. The V gene's germline CDR1 is SGHRS and CDR2 YFSETQ. CDR3 size: 15 residues. V dropped 4 bases and J dropped 2; count of bases not matched to a gene: 3. The DNA of the CDR3 is TGCGCCAGCAGCGTGACAGGGGGCCCCTACAATGAGCAGTTCTTC. This codes for CASSVTGGPYNEQFF.

This clonotype occurred a few times. The V and J genes are TRBV18 and TRBJ1-3; no clear D gene. The V end lost 5 bases, the J end lost 0 bases, and 2 bases lay between the germline ends. CDR1 is KGHSH, CDR2 LQKENI, per germline. The CDR3 consists of 12 residues. The CDR3 is CASSTSGNTIYF. DNA for the CDR3: TGTGCCAGCTCAACCTCTGGAAACACCATATATTTT. Variable domain in full (rest from reference TRBV18 and TRBJ1-3): NAGVMQNPRHLVRRRGQEARLRCSPMKGHSHVYWYRQLPEEGLKFMVYLQKENIIDESGMPKERFSAEFPKEGPSILRIQQVVRGDSAAYFCASSTSGNTIYFGEGSWLTVV.

V usage is TRBV2 and J usage is TRBJ2-3, with D possibly being TRBD1 (5 bases). Germline V gives CDR1 SNHLY, CDR2 FYNNEI. The ends were cut back, 3 bases at V and 4 bases at J, with 14 bases in the middle. The CDR3 runs 15 residues. The CDR3 protein is CASSEAGYYADTQYF. For the CDR3, the DNA is TGTGCCAGCAGTGAGGCAGGGTATTATGCAGATACGCAGTATTTT. The full variable domain, with the rest looked up from reference TRBV2 and TRBJ2-3, is EPEVTQTPSHQVTQMGQEVILRCVPISNHLYFYWYRQILGQKVEFLVSFYNNEISEKSEIFDDQFSVERPDGSNFTLKIRSTKLEDSAMYFCASSEAGYYADTQYFGPGTRLTVL.

This clonotype was seen a handful of times. The chain has TRBV6-1 and TRBJ2-5; TRBD2 is a possible D gene (5 bases). There are 14 residues in the CDR3. V was cut by 1 base and J by 5 bases, with 11 bases left in between. The germline V gene has CDR1 MNHNS and CDR2 SASEGT. CDR3 residues: CASSEVIARETQYF. CDR3 DNA sequence: TGTGCCAGCAGTGAAGTGATAGCGAGGGAGACCCAGTACTTC.

This clonotype was seen repeatedly, ten times or more. The rearrangement joins TRBV7-3 to TRBJ1-6, with unresolved D. V shed 5 bases and J shed 11 bases, with 16 bases lying between them. Per germline, CDR1 SGHTA and CDR2 FQGTGA. CDR3 size: 14 residues. In DNA, the CDR3 is TGTGCCAGCAGCGAAAAAACCTCCGGCCCACCCCTCCACTTT. This encodes CASSEKTSGPPLHF.

A note on this clonotype: A junction boundary mismatches the germline segment, possibly from a read error. The CDR3 DNA sequence: TGCAGTGCTAGTAAAGGGGACACCGAAGCTTTCTTT. Translated: CSASKGDTEAFF. The chain carries TRBV20-1 and TRBJ1-1, with TRBD1 as a possible D gene (6 bases). The CDR3 runs to 12 residues. Germline V lookup: CDR1 DFQATT, CDR2 SNEGSKA (reference sequence).

The gene calls are TRBV29-1 and TRBJ2-2, with 8 bases lining up with TRBD1. Germline CDR1 is SQVTM and CDR2 is ANQGSEA. The CDR3 loop spans 13 amino acids. The V gene end was trimmed by 6 bases and the J gene end by 4 bases; junction bases not matched to a gene: 4. CDR3 loop: CSVGRGPTGELFF. CDR3 sequence (DNA): TGCAGCGTAGGCAGGGGGCCCACCGGGGAGCTGTTTTTT.

Only a few counts were recorded for this clonotype. CDR3 loop: CASSLGGTSGQSYNEQFF. The CDR3 DNA reads as TGTGCCAGCAGCTTAGGTGGGACTAGCGGGCAGTCCTACAATGAGCAGTTCTTC. The chain recombines TRBV11-3 with TRBJ2-1, with 12 bases lining up with TRBD2. This CDR3 has 18 amino acids. Germline V gene sequence: CDR1 SGHNT, CDR2 YENEEA. Losses at the gene ends were 1 base for V and 1 base for J; bases not matched to a gene: 5. Based on the CDR3 plus reference TRBV11-3 and TRBJ2-1, the full variable domain is EAGVVQSPRYKIIEKKQPVAFWCNPISGHNTLYWYLQNLGQGPELLIRYENEEAVDDSQLPKDRFSAERLKGVDSTLKIQPAELGDSAVYLCASSLGGTSGQSYNEQFFGPGTRLTVL.

This clonotype occurred a few times. This rearrangement joins TRBV28 to TRBJ1-6, with D unresolved. This CDR3 has 16 amino acids. Germline V gene data show CDR1 as MDHEN and CDR2 as SYDVKM. The V end was cut by 5 bases, the J end by 0 bases, with 11 bases between. The CDR3 DNA reads as TGTGCCAGCAGTGAACCCCGGGGCTCCTATAATTCACCCCTCCACTTT. Its translation: CASSEPRGSYNSPLHF.

This chain connects TRBV7-6 to TRBJ2-3, with a weak D call TRBD2 (6 bases). Looked up from germline, CDR1 is SGHVS and CDR2 is FNYEAQ. This CDR3 has 15 residues. The ends were cut back, 3 bases at V and 1 base at J, with 11 bases in the middle. CDR3 coding DNA: TGTGCCAGCAGCTTGGCTAGCGCTGGCACAGATACGCAGTATTTT. Translation gives CASSLASAGTDTQYF.

This clonotype was seen a few times. This rearrangement joins TRBV29-1 to TRBJ1-1, with D unclear. CDR1 and CDR2 (germline): SQVTM, ANQGSEA. V dropped 0 bases and J dropped 1 base, with 12 bases sitting between them. This CDR3 spans 15 amino acids. DNA for the CDR3: TGCAGCGTTGAAGACCAAGGACTGAAGAACACTGAAGCTTTCTTT. This gives the protein CSVEDQGLKNTEAFF.

V gene TRBV12-3 or TRBV12-4 combines with J gene TRBJ1-1; D is undetermined. The ends were cut back, 7 bases at V and 0 bases at J, with 9 bases in the middle. The CDR3 length is 13 residues. The CDR3 sequence: CASMAVVNTEAFF. The DNA for the CDR3 is TGTGCCAGCATGGCAGTCGTGAACACTGAAGCTTTCTTT.

This clonotype appeared a few times. The chain joins TRBV27 to TRBJ1-5; TRBD1 might be the D (5 bases). Germline loops: CDR1 MNHEY, CDR2 SMNVEV (reference sequence). V was shortened by 2 bases and J by 6 bases, with 8 bases between the two germline ends. The CDR3 is made up of 13 amino acids. For the CDR3, the DNA is TGTGCCAGCAGTTTAAAGGGGAGTCAGCCCCAGCATTTT. Translating gives CASSLKGSQPQHF.

This clonotype was seen only a few times. The chain employs TRBV12-3 or TRBV12-4 and TRBJ1-5; 9 bases are a match to TRBD1. V trimming: 5 bases; J trimming: 4 bases; junction bases outside the gene matches: 6. The CDR3 runs 15 residues. CDR3 DNA sequence: TGTGCCAGCAGTGCCGGACAGGGGTTGAATCAGCCCCAGCATTTT. Residues: CASSAGQGLNQPQHF.

This clonotype was counted only a few times. This rearrangement joins TRBV20-1 to TRBJ2-7; a weak D match, TRBD2 (6 bases). Germline assignment: CDR1 DFQATT and CDR2 SNEGSKA (reference sequence). The length of the CDR3 is 11 residues. Trimming left V 2 bases short and J 7 bases short, with 9 bases between. In nucleotides, the CDR3 is TGCAGTGCTAGACGGGGGAATGAGCAGTACTTC. Translation gives CSARRGNEQYF.

This clonotype has a count of ten or more. This rearrangement joins TRBV12-3 or TRBV12-4 to TRBJ1-2; 10 bases line up with TRBD1. The CDR3 has 16 amino acids. V lost 5 bases and J lost 4; bases outside the gene matches: 10. The CDR3 sequence: CASSTTGGGGFYGYTF. The CDR3, as DNA: TGTGCCAGCAGTACGACAGGGGGCGGGGGCTTCTATGGCTACACCTTC.

This clonotype was seen a few times. V gene TRBV7-8 combines with J gene TRBJ1-5; no firm D call. CDR1 is SGHVS and CDR2 is FQNEAQ in the germline V gene. CDR3 length: 14 amino acids. V lost 4 bases, J lost 0 bases, and 7 bases lay in between. CDR3 in DNA: TGTGCCAGCAGCTCCACTTATAGCAATCAGCCCCAGCATTTT. Protein sequence: CASSSTYSNQPQHF.

This clonotype appeared many times. This chain uses TRBV4-2 with TRBJ1-4; weak D call: TRBD1 (5 bases). Germline CDR1 and CDR2: LGHNA and YNFKEQ. The CDR3 loop spans 15 amino acids. With 7 bases removed from V and 0 bases from J, the gap between germline ends came to 12 bases. Here the CDR3 reads CASNFRDSTNEKLFF. CDR3 in DNA: TGTGCCAGCAATTTCAGGGACTCAACTAATGAAAAACTGTTTTTT.

This clonotype occurred a few times. The chain links TRBV12-3 or TRBV12-4 to TRBJ2-2; no reliable D call. Trimming stripped 5 bases from V and 1 base from J, with 14 bases between. This CDR3 has 16 amino acids. The CDR3 is CASSRSNGGNTGELFF. CDR3 in DNA: TGTGCCAGCAGTCGATCAAACGGCGGGAACACCGGGGAGCTGTTTTTT.

This clonotype was seen a few times. The chain carries TRBV5-5 and TRBJ2-7; 7 bases agree with TRBD2. From germline, CDR1 is SGHKS and CDR2 YYEKEE (reference sequence). V was clipped by 0 bases and J by 5 bases; unmatched bases: 5. This CDR3 has 14 residues. DNA of the CDR3: TGTGCCAGCAGCTTGGTGCGGGAGCGGGACGAGCAGTACTTC. Its translation is CASSLVRERDEQYF.

The chain is built from TRBV7-9 and TRBJ1-1; no firm D call. The CDR3 spans 12 residues. The V gene lost 1 base and the J gene lost 7 bases, with 7 bases spanning the gap. Germline CDR1 and CDR2: SEHNR and FQNEAQ (reference sequence). CDR3 DNA sequence: TGTGCCAGCAGCTTAGATTTAGATGAAGCTTTCTTT. Protein product: CASSLDLDEAFF.

This clonotype was observed at least ten times. This chain joins TRBV4-1 and TRBJ2-1; TRBD2 agrees at 8 bases. The CDR3 consists of 17 residues. Germline CDR1 and CDR2: MGHRA and YSYEKL. V dropped 0 bases and J dropped 6; count of bases not matched to a gene: 10. The CDR3 DNA reads TGCGCCAGCAGCCAAGAACCCACGGGAGGGCCCTTCAATGAGCAGTTCTTC. Residues: CASSQEPTGGPFNEQFF.

This clonotype was found a few times. In DNA, the CDR3 is TGTGCCATCTCGCGTGTCACAGGGAAGAACACTGAAGCTTTCTTT. Its translation is CAISRVTGKNTEAFF. The rearrangement links TRBV10-3 to TRBJ1-1, with D perhaps matching TRBD1 (6 bases). The V gene lost 8 bases and the J gene lost 1 base, with 17 bases spanning the gap. CDR1 is ENHRY, CDR2 SYGVKD, per germline. This CDR3 contains 15 residues.

This chain links TRBV7-9 with TRBJ1-1; 10 bases align to TRBD1. CDR3 length equals 13 residues. V lost 3 bases and J lost 8; bases outside the gene matches: 3. CDR1 and CDR2 (germline): SEHNR, FQNEAQ (reference sequence). The CDR3 protein is CASSLGDRGEAFF. CDR3 bases: TGTGCCAGCAGCTTGGGGGACAGGGGCGAAGCTTTCTTT.

This chain links TRBV5-5 with TRBJ2-5, with D possibly matching TRBD1 (5 bases). The CDR3 has 14 residues. V was clipped by 6 bases and J by 3 bases, with 15 bases between them. Germline V lookup: CDR1 SGHKS, CDR2 YYEKEE (reference sequence). The CDR3 bases are TGTGCCAGCACCCCTGCCCTCAGGGAAGAGACCCAGTACTTC. Its protein product is CASTPALREETQYF. The whole variable domain, filled in from reference TRBV5-5 and TRBJ2-5, reads DAGVTQSPTHLIKTRGQQVTLRCSPISGHKSVSWYQQVLGQGPQFIFQYYEKEERGRGNFPDRFSARQFPNYSSELNVNALLLGDSALYLCASTPALREETQYFGPGTRLLVL.

In its sample, this clonotype was seen many times. The V and J genes are TRBV6-4 and TRBJ2-2; 7 bases fit TRBD1. V trimming: 2 bases; J trimming: 3 bases; junction bases outside the gene matches: 0. CDR1 and CDR2 (germline): MRHNA, SNTAGT. The CDR3 covers 14 residues. For the CDR3, the DNA is TGTGCCAGCAGTGACGACAGGGACACCGGGGAGCTGTTTTTT. As protein: CASSDDRDTGELFF.

This clonotype was found many times. The chain is built from TRBV5-1 and TRBJ2-7, with D unclear. Germline V gene data show CDR1 as SGHRS and CDR2 as YFSETQ. This CDR3 comprises 15 residues. V was clipped by 4 bases and J by 0 bases, with 14 bases between them. The CDR3 DNA follows: TGCGCCAGCAGCCCCGGACGGACCAGCTCCTACGAGCAGTACTTC. Protein sequence: CASSPGRTSSYEQYF.